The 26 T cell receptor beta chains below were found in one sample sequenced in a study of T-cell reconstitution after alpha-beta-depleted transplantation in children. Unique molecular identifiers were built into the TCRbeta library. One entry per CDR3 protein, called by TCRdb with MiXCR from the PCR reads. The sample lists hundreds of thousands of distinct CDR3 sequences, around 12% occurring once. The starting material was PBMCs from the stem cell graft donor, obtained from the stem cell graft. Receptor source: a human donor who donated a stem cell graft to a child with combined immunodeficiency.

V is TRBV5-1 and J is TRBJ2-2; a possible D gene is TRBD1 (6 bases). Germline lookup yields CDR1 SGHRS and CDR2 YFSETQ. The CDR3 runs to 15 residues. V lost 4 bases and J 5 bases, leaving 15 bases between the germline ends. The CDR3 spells CASSLGQSLTGELFF. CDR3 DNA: TGCGCCAGCAGCCTAGGACAGAGCCTTACCGGGGAGCTGTTTTTT.

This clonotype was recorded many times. The CDR3 nucleotides read TGCAGCTCCAGGGGTTTTGATCAAGAGACCCAGTACTTC. Encoded protein: CSSRGFDQETQYF. This chain uses TRBV29-1 with TRBJ2-5, with D maybe TRBD1 (6 bases). V lost 8 bases and J lost 2, with 15 bases in between. The CDR3 covers 13 residues. Germline loops: CDR1 SQVTM, CDR2 ANQGSEA.

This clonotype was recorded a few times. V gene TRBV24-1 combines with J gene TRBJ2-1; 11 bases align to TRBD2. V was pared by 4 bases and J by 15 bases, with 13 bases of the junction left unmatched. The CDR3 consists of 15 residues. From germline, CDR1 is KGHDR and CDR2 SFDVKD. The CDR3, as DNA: TGTGCCACCAGTGACGGGCCCGACGTAACTAGCGGGAGGTTCTTC. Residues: CATSDGPDVTSGRFF.

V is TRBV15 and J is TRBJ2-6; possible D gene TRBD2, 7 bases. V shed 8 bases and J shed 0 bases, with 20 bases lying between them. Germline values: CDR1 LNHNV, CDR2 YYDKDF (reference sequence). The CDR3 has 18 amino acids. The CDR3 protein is CATDVRGAMSSGANVLTF. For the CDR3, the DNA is TGTGCCACCGATGTTCGGGGGGCTATGAGCTCTGGGGCCAACGTCCTGACTTTC.

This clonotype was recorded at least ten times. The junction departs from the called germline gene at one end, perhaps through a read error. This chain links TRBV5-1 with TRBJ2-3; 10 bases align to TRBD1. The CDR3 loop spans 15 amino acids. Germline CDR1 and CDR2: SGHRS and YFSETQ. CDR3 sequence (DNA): TGTGCCAGCAGTCTGGGACAGGGGAGCACAGATACGCAGTATTTT. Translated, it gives CASSLGQGSTDTQYF.

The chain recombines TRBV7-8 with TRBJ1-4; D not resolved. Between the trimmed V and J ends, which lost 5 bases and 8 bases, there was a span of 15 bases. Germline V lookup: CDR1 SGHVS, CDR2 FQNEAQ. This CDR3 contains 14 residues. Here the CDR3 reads CASSATRTAEKLFF. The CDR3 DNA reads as TGTGCCAGCAGCGCGACCAGGACGGCGGAAAAACTGTTTTTT.

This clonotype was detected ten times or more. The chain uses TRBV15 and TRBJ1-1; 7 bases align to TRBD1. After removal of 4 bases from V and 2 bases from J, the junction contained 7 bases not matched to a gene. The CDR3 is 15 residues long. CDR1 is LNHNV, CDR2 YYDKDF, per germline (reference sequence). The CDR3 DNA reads TGTGCCACCAGCAAAGACAGGGCCTCCAACACTGAAGCTTTCTTT. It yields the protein CATSKDRASNTEAFF.

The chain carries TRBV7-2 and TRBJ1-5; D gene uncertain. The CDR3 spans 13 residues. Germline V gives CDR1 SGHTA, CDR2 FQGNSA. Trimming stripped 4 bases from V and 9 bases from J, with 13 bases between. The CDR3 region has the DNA TGTGCCAGCAGCTACCGGGCGGAGACGCCCCAGCATTTT. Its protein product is CASSYRAETPQHF. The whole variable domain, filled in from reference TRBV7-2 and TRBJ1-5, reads GAGVSQSPSNKVTEKGKDVELRCDPISGHTALYWYRQSLGQGLEFLIYFQGNSAPDKSGLPSDRFSAERTGGSVSTLTIQRTQQEDSAVYLCASSYRAETPQHFGDGTRLSIL.

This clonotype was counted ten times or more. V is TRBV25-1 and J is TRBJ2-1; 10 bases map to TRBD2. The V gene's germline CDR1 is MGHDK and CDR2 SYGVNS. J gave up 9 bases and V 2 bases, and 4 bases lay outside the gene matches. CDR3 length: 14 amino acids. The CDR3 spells CASSEGLAVVEQFF. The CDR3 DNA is TGTGCCAGCAGTGAAGGACTAGCGGTTGTTGAGCAGTTCTTC.

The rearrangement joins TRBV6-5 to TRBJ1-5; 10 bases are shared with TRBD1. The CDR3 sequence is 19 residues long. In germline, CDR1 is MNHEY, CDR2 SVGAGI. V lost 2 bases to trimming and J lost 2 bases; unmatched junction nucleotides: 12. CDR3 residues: CASSYARDRGVLGNQPQHF. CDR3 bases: TGTGCCAGCAGTTACGCCAGGGACAGGGGTGTGCTCGGCAATCAGCCCCAGCATTTT.

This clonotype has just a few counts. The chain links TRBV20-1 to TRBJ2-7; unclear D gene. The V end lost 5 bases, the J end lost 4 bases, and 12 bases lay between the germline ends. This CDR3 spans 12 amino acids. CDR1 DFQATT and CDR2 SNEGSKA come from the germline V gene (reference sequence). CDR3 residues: CSASGPKYEQYF. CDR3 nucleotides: TGCAGTGCTTCCGGGCCTAAATACGAGCAGTACTTC.

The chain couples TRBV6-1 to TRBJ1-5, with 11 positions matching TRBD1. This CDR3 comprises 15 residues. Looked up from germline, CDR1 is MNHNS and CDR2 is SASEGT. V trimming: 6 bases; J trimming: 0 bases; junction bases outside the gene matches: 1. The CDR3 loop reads CASRGQGDSNQPQHF. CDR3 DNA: TGTGCCAGCAGGGGACAGGGGGATAGCAATCAGCCCCAGCATTTT.

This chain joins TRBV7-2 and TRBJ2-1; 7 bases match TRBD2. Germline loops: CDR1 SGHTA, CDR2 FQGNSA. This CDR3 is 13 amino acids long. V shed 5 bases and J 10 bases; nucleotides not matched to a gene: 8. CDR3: CASSPDGRREQFF. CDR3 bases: TGTGCCAGCAGCCCGGACGGGAGGAGGGAGCAGTTCTTC.

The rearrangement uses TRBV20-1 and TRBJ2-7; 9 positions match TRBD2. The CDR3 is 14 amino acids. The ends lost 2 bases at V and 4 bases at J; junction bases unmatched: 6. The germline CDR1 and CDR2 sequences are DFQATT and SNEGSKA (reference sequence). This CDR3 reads CSARLAGQYYEQYF. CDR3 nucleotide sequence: TGCAGTGCTAGACTAGCGGGACAATATTACGAGCAGTACTTC.

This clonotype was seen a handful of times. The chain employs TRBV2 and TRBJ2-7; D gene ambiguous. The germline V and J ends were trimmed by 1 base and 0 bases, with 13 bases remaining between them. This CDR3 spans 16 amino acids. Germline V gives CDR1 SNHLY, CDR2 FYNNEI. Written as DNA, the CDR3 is TGTGCCAGCAGTGAAGGTGGTCGTCCAGCCTCCTACGAGCAGTACTTC. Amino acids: CASSEGGRPASYEQYF.

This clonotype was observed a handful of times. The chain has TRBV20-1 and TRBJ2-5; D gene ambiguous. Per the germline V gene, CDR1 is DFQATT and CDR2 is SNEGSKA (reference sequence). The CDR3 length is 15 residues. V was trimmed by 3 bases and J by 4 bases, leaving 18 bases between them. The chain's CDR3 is CSARPYLESRETQYF. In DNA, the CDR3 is TGCAGTGCTAGGCCCTACCTTGAAAGCCGAGAGACCCAGTACTTC.

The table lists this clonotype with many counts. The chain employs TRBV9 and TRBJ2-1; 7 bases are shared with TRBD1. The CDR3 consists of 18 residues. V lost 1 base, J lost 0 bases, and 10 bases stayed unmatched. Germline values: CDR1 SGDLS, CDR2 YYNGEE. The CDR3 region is CASSVSRVQGSSYNEQFF. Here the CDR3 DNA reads TGTGCCAGCAGCGTATCCCGGGTACAGGGGAGCTCCTACAATGAGCAGTTCTTC.

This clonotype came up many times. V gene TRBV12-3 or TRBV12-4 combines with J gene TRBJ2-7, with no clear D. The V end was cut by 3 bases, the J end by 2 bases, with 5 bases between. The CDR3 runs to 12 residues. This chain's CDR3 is CASSLTTYEQYF. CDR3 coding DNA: TGTGCCAGCAGTTTGACGACCTACGAGCAGTACTTC.

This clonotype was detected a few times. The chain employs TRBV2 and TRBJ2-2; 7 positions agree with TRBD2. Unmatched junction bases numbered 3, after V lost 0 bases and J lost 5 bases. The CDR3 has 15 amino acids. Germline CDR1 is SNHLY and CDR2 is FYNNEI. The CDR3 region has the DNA TGTGCCAGCAGTGAAGCGGGGGGAGGGACCGGGGAGCTGTTTTTT. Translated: CASSEAGGGTGELFF.

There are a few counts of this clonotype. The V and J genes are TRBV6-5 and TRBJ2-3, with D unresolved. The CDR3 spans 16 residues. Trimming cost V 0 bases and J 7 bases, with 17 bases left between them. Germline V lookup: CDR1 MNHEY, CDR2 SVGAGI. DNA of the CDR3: TGTGCCAGCAGTTACTCTGTCTCGGCTGCCCCGCATACGCAGTATTTT. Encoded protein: CASSYSVSAAPHTQYF.

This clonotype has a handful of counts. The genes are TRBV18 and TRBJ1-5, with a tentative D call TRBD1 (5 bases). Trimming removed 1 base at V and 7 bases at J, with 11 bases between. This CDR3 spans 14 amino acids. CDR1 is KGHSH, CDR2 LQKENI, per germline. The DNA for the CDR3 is TGTGCCAGCTCACCACGCAGGGAAGGACAGCCCCAGCATTTT. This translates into CASSPRREGQPQHF.

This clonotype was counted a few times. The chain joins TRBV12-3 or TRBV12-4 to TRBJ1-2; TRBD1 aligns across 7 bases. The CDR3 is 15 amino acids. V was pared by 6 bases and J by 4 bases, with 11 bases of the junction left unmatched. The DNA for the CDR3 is TGTGCCAGCAGCCGACACCAGGGGGTTAGCTATGGCTACACCTTC. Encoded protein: CASSRHQGVSYGYTF.

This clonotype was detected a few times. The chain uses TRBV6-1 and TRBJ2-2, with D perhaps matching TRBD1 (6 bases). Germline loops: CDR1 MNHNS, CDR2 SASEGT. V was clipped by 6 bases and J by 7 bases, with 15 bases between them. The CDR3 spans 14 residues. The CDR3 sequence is CASSRTETRGELFF. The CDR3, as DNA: TGTGCCAGCAGCCGGACAGAGACGCGCGGGGAGCTGTTTTTT.

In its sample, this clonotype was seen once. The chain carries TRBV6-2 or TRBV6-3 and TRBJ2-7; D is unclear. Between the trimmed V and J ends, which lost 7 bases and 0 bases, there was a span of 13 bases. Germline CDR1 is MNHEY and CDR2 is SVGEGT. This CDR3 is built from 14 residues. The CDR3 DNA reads TGTGCCAGCACGGATGGGTCCCCCTCCTACGAGCAGTACTTC. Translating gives CASTDGSPSYEQYF.

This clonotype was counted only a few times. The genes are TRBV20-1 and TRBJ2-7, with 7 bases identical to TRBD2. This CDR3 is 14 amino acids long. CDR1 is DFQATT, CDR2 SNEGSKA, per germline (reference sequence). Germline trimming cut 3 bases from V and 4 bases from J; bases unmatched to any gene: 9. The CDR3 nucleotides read TGCAGTGCTAGGGGAGGGCCGTCTGGGTACGAGCAGTACTTC. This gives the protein CSARGGPSGYEQYF.

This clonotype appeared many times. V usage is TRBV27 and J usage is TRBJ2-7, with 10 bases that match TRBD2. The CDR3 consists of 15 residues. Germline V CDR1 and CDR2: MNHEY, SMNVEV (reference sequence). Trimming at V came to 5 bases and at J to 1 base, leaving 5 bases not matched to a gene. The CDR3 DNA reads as TGTGCCAGCAGTCCCCGAGCGGGAGGGTCCTACGAGCAGTACTTC. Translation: CASSPRAGGSYEQYF.